This T cell receptor (beta chain) emerged from a study of shared clonotypes between healthy human individuals (dated by TCRdb to between 2020 and 2021). As for the study more broadly: The cohort comprised a couple of women and a few men aged 18 to 49 years. For each donor, CD4 naive and CD4 memory were each run on three plates, CD8 naive on two plates, and CD8 memory on one plate. The study deeply sequenced blood TCR repertoires of about 5 healthy adults to estimate repertoire size and the extent of clonotype sharing between individuals. Libraries were prepared and TCR repertoires were sequenced by different laboratories using diverse techniques, in order to increase sequencing depth and limit assay-specific biases. Per donor, leukapheresis produced somewhere between about 0.94 and 9.5 billion PBMCs.

TCR CDR3 regions were amplified from genomic DNA by multiplex PCR using the deep immunoSEQ assay. For each cell subset, the extracted genomic DNA was distributed evenly across all wells of several immunoSEQ 96-well plates, and each plate served as one replicate. Each replicate PCR for sorted subsets received around 210 ng genomic DNA, equal to 28,000 or so T cell genomes. Purified libraries were measured with a Qubit 3.0 fluorometer, size-checked on a Bioanalyzer 2100, and measured again with the KAPA Library Quantification kit. Every immunoSEQ 96-well plate was sequenced on a separate single-read 150-cycle Illumina NextSeq 550 flow cell. The published analysis was carried out like this. Because only junctional sequences without quality scores were contained in the immunoSEQ output, filtering matching that applied to full-length reads could not be performed. To assign V/J genes and CDR3, sequences were annotated using PyIR, a Python wrapper for IgBLAST v1.9, with IMGT germline references. Reads were filtered out if the reads had weak V/J assignments (E-value above 1e-6), no CDR3, stop codons, out-of-frame junctions, or ambiguous translated residues. A V3J clonotype was defined by an identical inferred V gene, J gene, and CDR3 amino acid sequence. Percentage overlap between repertoires was calculated by dividing the number of shared unique clonotypes by the size of the smaller repertoire. Repertoire richness was assessed with RTK rarefaction, the Chao1 estimator, and Recon v2.1 estimates of unobserved clonotypes. Generation probabilities for all TCRbeta clonotypes obtained by the gDNA method from several donors were computed using OLGA. Here the immuneACCESS table is served through TCRdb, limited to in-frame sequences with V and J called. Missing clones are a known gap in these copies; in checked studies unresolved V genes cover under half, and the rest lacks a known reason. That table is the source of V, J and clone size, and D and trimming were worked out from the DNA. Counted in this sample were around 1.9 million clones; 85% to 95% of them appeared once. The ten largest clones capture more than 1.5% of the sample.

Paper-wide results and their limitations: Pairwise subsampling led to the expectation that sequencing depth would affect the degree of clonotype sharing among donors. Estimated clonotype richness was generally larger for naive than for memory subsets. Because the study included a small number of donors, the genetic and exposure-history diversity represented was limited. When several donors were compared, the shared fraction of clonotypes was about 5% for naive CD4, around 3.5% for naive CD8, 2% to 2.5% for memory CD4, and around 0.4% for memory CD8. Compared with non-shared clonotypes, clonotypes shared by all four sorted-subset donors had higher generation probabilities. Sampling was restricted to blood, and TCR repertoires in tissue are likely to differ from TCR repertoires in blood. Incomplete sequencing was indicated by rarefaction of sorted-subset datasets, despite the large sequencing depth.

Concerning this clone itself: Its target antigen remains unknown. No base qualities exist here, and no much larger clone lies one base off it.

The V end gives up 3 bases and the J end 4 bases, leaving 4 bases in the junction not matched to a gene. The CDR3 runs 13 residues from the cysteine to the phenylalanine. CDR3 DNA is the only sequence kept; it has 39 bases, read in frame from the first base. CDR1 and CDR2, looked up from the germline V gene, are SGHRS and YFSETQ. CD8 naive samples were CD45RO-negative cells positively selected for CCR7, giving a CD45RA+CCR7+ population that excluded TemRA cells. The donors were healthy, HIV-negative adults with no recently reported acute infections or vaccinations. Only Caucasian adults living in Nashville, Tennessee, USA were represented among the donors. Blood was collected by leukapheresis, and PBMCs were isolated by Ficoll-Histopaque density gradient centrifugation and then cryopreserved in liquid nitrogen vapor phase. Analytical flow cytometry was used to check the purity and quantity of every magnetically sorted T cell population. From each sorted fraction, genomic DNA was isolated and quantified by UV absorbance on a Nanodrop 2000c.

The V and J genes are TRBV5-1 and TRBJ2-7; TRBD1 fits 7 bases in the junction. Sequenced sample: naive CD8+ T cells from PBMCs. The cell subset or site label on this specimen signifies: CD45RA+CCR7+. This TCR derives from a man aged 18-30 years in good health. Some clones in this sample may be carry-over from other donors' samples. The bases are TGCGCCAGCAGCTATGGACAGGAGTACGAGCAGTACTTC. This sequence encodes CASSYGQEYEQYF.